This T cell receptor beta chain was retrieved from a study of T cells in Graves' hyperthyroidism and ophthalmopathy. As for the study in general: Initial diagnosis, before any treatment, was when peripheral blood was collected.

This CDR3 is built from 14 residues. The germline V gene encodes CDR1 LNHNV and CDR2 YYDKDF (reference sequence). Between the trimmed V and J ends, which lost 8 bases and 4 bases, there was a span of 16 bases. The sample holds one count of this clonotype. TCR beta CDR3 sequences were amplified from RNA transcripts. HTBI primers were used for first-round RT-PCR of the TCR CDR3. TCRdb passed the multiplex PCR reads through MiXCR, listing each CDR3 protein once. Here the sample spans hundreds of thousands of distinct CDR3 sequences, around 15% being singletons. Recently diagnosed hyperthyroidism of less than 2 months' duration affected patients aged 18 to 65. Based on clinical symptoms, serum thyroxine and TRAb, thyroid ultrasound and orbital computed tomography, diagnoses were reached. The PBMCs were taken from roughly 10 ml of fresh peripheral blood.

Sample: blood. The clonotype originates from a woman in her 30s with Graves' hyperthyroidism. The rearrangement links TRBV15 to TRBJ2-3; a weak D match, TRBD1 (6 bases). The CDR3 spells CATGESSGADTQYF. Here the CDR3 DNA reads TGTGCCACCGGCGAGAGCTCAGGGGCAGATACGCAGTATTTT.